Presented here are 27 T cell receptor beta chains from one specimen sequenced in a study of neurological immune-mediated disorders. In TCRdb, the 5' RACE reads were re-called with MiXCR into one record per CDR3 protein. The repertoire consists of under 80,000 distinct CDR3 sequences, with approximately 10% occurring once and the leading ten covering 1.7%. Sequencing used PBMCs. All receptors derive from a man in his fifties in good health.

The chain has TRBV7-8 and TRBJ2-5, with no clear D. CDR1 and CDR2 (germline): SGHVS, FQNEAQ. Trimming shortened V by 2 bases and J by 5 bases, and 15 bases separated the two germline ends. CDR3 size: 15 residues. The CDR3 nucleotides are TGTGCCAGCAGCTTAAATCCCACTACACGGGAGACCCAGTACTTC. This gives the protein CASSLNPTTRETQYF.

This clonotype was detected ten times or more. V is TRBV5-1 and J is TRBJ1-2; no firm D call. CDR1 and CDR2 from the germline V gene are SGHRS and YFSETQ. The germline V and J ends were trimmed by 3 bases and 8 bases, with 11 bases remaining between them. The CDR3 has 12 amino acids. CDR3: CASSYNEGGYTF. Written as DNA, the CDR3 is TGCGCCAGCAGCTACAACGAAGGGGGCTACACCTTC.

This clonotype was counted at least ten times. The chain links TRBV28 to TRBJ2-2; D is possibly TRBD1 or TRBD2 (5 bases each). The CDR3 consists of 16 residues. Trimming took off 5 bases at V and 5 bases at J, with 18 bases between the two ends. Germline V gene lookup returns CDR1 MDHEN and CDR2 SYDVKM. CDR3 amino acids: CASSRNRDPRTGELFF. The CDR3 region has the DNA TGTGCCAGCAGTCGCAATAGGGACCCCAGGACCGGGGAGCTGTTTTTT.

This clonotype came up many times. The chain joins TRBV7-2 to TRBJ2-1; 13 bases map to TRBD2. The V gene end was trimmed by 5 bases and the J gene end by 4 bases; junction bases not matched to a gene: 8. Germline V lookup: CDR1 SGHTA, CDR2 FQGNSA. This CDR3 contains 17 residues. CDR3 loop: CASSPNPGLAGYNEQFF. The CDR3 nucleotides are TGTGCCAGCAGCCCTAATCCGGGACTAGCGGGATACAATGAGCAGTTCTTC. The complete variable domain, with remaining parts taken from reference TRBV7-2 and TRBJ2-1, reads GAGVSQSPSNKVTEKGKDVELRCDPISGHTALYWYRQSLGQGLEFLIYFQGNSAPDKSGLPSDRFSAERTGGSVSTLTIQRTQQEDSAVYLCASSPNPGLAGYNEQFFGPGTRLTVL.

At least ten counts were recorded for this clonotype. The chain combines TRBV7-2 with TRBJ2-7, with 9 positions matching TRBD1. The V segment lost 5 bases and the J segment 3 bases; nucleotides outside the gene matches: 8. The CDR3 sequence is 15 residues long. Germline values: CDR1 SGHTA, CDR2 FQGNSA. The CDR3 sequence is CASSGRGTGNYEQYF. In DNA, the CDR3 is TGTGCCAGCAGCGGGCGTGGGACAGGGAACTACGAGCAGTACTTC.

This clonotype has ten or more counts. The gene calls are TRBV28 and TRBJ2-7; D is unresolved. The ends were cut back, 4 bases at V and 0 bases at J, with 13 bases in the middle. CDR3 size: 15 residues. Germline V gene data show CDR1 as MDHEN and CDR2 as SYDVKM. The CDR3 reads CASSSRHHNSYEQYF. DNA for the CDR3: TGTGCCAGCAGTTCAAGACACCACAACTCCTACGAGCAGTACTTC.

This clonotype has only a few counts. This could be a read error, since a much larger clone is one nucleotide away. The chain has TRBV12-3 or TRBV12-4 and TRBJ2-7, with D possibly matching TRBD1 (6 bases). The CDR3 extends over 15 amino acids. Trimming took off 3 bases at V and 4 bases at J, with 16 bases between the two ends. CDR3 sequence (DNA): TGTGCCAGCAGTTTCCCGGGACATGGGGTATACGAGCAGTACTTC. Amino acids: CASSFPGHGVYEQYF.

This clonotype was counted only a few times. The chain has TRBV12-3 or TRBV12-4 and TRBJ2-2; 7 bases line up with TRBD2. This CDR3 comprises 15 residues. Trimming removed 4 bases from V and 2 bases from J; junction bases left unmatched: 4. CDR3 in amino acids: CASSYAGVNTGELFF. The CDR3 region has the DNA TGTGCCAGCAGTTATGCGGGGGTCAACACCGGGGAGCTGTTTTTT.

This clonotype was detected ten times or more. The rearrangement links TRBV12-3 or TRBV12-4 to TRBJ2-3; D possibly matches TRBD1 or TRBD2 (5 bases each). V shed 6 bases and J shed 2 bases, with 12 bases lying between them. The CDR3 has 14 amino acids. CDR3 region: CASSRDGFTDTQYF. In DNA form, the CDR3 reads TGTGCCAGCAGCCGGGACGGATTCACAGATACGCAGTATTTT.

This clonotype came up many times. DNA of the CDR3: TGTGCCAGCAGCCGGGCGGAAACTAGCACAGATACGCAGTATTTT. Amino acid sequence: CASSRAETSTDTQYF. V is TRBV5-4 and J is TRBJ2-3; no clear D gene. The CDR3 totals 15 residues. Trimming cost V 4 bases and J 0 bases, with 12 bases left between them. The germline V gene has CDR1 SGHNT and CDR2 YYREEE (reference sequence).

At least ten counts were recorded for this clonotype. The chain links TRBV5-1 to TRBJ2-3; D call uncertain. CDR1 is SGHRS, CDR2 YFSETQ, per germline. CDR3 length: 15 residues. Deletions cut 0 bases from V and 0 bases from J, with 8 bases between. The CDR3 nucleotides are TGCGCCAGCAGCTTGGTAGAAGACAGCACAGATACGCAGTATTTT. Protein: CASSLVEDSTDTQYF.

This clonotype appeared many times. This chain links TRBV5-1 with TRBJ2-2; D could derive from TRBD1 or TRBD2 (6 bases each). Trimming cost V 7 bases and J 6 bases, with 13 bases left between them. Germline V gives CDR1 SGHRS, CDR2 YFSETQ. The CDR3 has 13 residues. The CDR3 sequence is CASGERGAGELFF. For the CDR3, the DNA is TGCGCCAGCGGAGAGAGGGGGGCCGGGGAGCTGTTTTTT.

This clonotype was recorded at least ten times. The chain has TRBV20-1 and TRBJ2-7, with unresolved D. CDR3 length equals 11 residues. Germline CDR1 is DFQATT and CDR2 is SNEGSKA (reference sequence). Trimming took off 0 bases at V and 4 bases at J, with 4 bases between the two ends. The CDR3 spells CSARDLYEQYF. The CDR3 DNA sequence: TGCAGTGCTAGAGACCTTTACGAGCAGTACTTC.

This clonotype was observed a single time. V gene TRBV6-6 combines with J gene TRBJ2-7; D gene ambiguous. The V end lost 2 bases, the J end lost 5 bases, and 7 bases lay between the germline ends. The CDR3 extends over 12 amino acids. Germline V lookup: CDR1 MNHNY, CDR2 SVGAGI (reference sequence). The CDR3: CASSYVSDEQYF. CDR3 sequence (DNA): TGTGCCAGCAGTTACGTTTCAGACGAGCAGTACTTC.

The genes are TRBV5-1 and TRBJ2-7; TRBD2 matches at 11 bases. CDR1 and CDR2 from the germline V gene are SGHRS and YFSETQ. The CDR3 has 16 amino acids. V was clipped by 3 bases and J by 2 bases; unmatched bases: 7. The CDR3 loop is CASSSHSGGAPYEQYF. CDR3 coding DNA: TGCGCCAGCAGCTCCCATAGCGGGGGGGCCCCCTACGAGCAGTACTTC.

At least ten counts were recorded for this clonotype. V is TRBV6-4 and J is TRBJ2-3; 7 bases map to TRBD1. The CDR3 is 15 amino acids. V lost 3 bases and J lost 4; bases outside the gene matches: 7. CDR1 is MRHNA, CDR2 SNTAGT, per germline. The CDR3 is CASSECDRDADTQYF. CDR3 bases: TGTGCCAGCAGTGAATGCGACAGGGACGCAGATACGCAGTATTTT.

This clonotype has a count of ten or more. The rearrangement uses TRBV5-1 and TRBJ1-2; the match to TRBD1 covers 8 bases. There are 15 residues in the CDR3. The trim removed 0 bases at V and 2 bases at J, leaving 3 bases unmatched. CDR1 and CDR2 from the germline V gene are SGHRS and YFSETQ. The CDR3 region is CASSLGTGRNYGYTF. The CDR3 nucleotides read TGCGCCAGCAGCTTGGGGACAGGGAGGAACTATGGCTACACCTTC.

Note on this clonotype: This CDR3 fails to terminate in the conserved phenylalanine or tryptophan, so it likely reflects a read error. The chain uses TRBV4-3 and TRBJ2-7; the D gene is possibly TRBD1 (6 bases). Germline assignment: CDR1 LGHNA and CDR2 YSLEER. The CDR3 length is 13 residues. Deletions cut 5 bases from V and 0 bases from J, with 8 bases between. CDR3 nucleotides: TGCGCCAGCAGCGTGGACAGCTCCTACGAGCAGTACTCC. Protein product: CASSVDSSYEQYS.

This clonotype showed up many times. This rearrangement joins TRBV10-3 to TRBJ2-1; TRBD2 matches at 10 bases. This CDR3 comprises 19 residues. Germline CDR1 is ENHRY and CDR2 is SYGVKD. V trimming: 3 bases; J trimming: 4 bases; junction bases outside the gene matches: 15. The CDR3 reads CAISDSLASGGGVYNEQFF. CDR3 coding DNA: TGTGCCATCAGTGACTCGCTCGCCAGCGGGGGGGGGGTTTACAATGAGCAGTTCTTC.

This clonotype occurred many times. This chain joins TRBV5-1 and TRBJ2-5; unclear D gene. The CDR3 contains 13 residues. Germline CDR1 is SGHRS and CDR2 is YFSETQ. V shed 4 bases and J shed 4 bases, with 11 bases lying between them. CDR3 region: CASSIGSVETQYF. The CDR3 DNA is TGCGCCAGCAGCATCGGTTCGGTAGAGACCCAGTACTTC.

This clonotype was found many times. CDR3 DNA: TGTGCCACCAGCAGAGGACGGCTTAGCTCTGGAAACACCATATATTTT. Translated, it gives CATSRGRLSSGNTIYF. The V and J genes are TRBV15 and TRBJ1-3; the D is unclear. The CDR3 sequence is 16 residues long. Germline values: CDR1 LNHNV, CDR2 YYDKDF (reference sequence). Trimming removed 1 base from V and 0 bases from J, with 10 bases in between. The full variable domain, in which reference TRBV15 and TRBJ1-3 provide the parts outside the CDR3, is DAMVIQNPRYQVTQFGKPVTLSCSQTLNHNVMYWYQQKSSQAPKLLFHYYDKDFNNEADTPDNFQSRRPNTSFCFLDIRSPGLGDTAMYLCATSRGRLSSGNTIYFGEGSWLTVV.

This clonotype has at least ten counts. The J gene is TRBJ1-2, the V gene TRBV28; 7 bases agree with TRBD1. This CDR3 comprises 13 residues. Germline CDR1 is MDHEN and CDR2 is SYDVKM. V shed 1 base and J 7 bases; nucleotides not matched to a gene: 3. Here the CDR3 reads CASSLSQGGGYTF. CDR3 bases: TGTGCCAGCAGTTTATCCCAGGGGGGTGGCTACACCTTC.

This clonotype has a count of ten or more. The chain recombines TRBV20-1 with TRBJ2-2; D uncertain. CDR1 is DFQATT and CDR2 is SNEGSKA in the germline V gene (reference sequence). This CDR3 has 15 amino acids. Trimming took off 3 bases at V and 3 bases at J, with 14 bases between the two ends. This CDR3 reads CSASKGLGDTGELFF. Written as DNA, the CDR3 is TGCAGTGCTAGCAAGGGTCTGGGTGACACCGGGGAGCTGTTTTTT.

Remarks on this clonotype: A much larger clone differs from this one at a single base, so this may be a read error. V usage is TRBV3-1 and J usage is TRBJ1-1; D gene ambiguous. The CDR3 runs 13 residues. Germline loops: CDR1 LGHDT, CDR2 YNNKEL (reference sequence). DNA for the CDR3: TGTGCCAGTAGTATAAAGGAAAACACTGACGCTTTCTTT. It translates to CASSIKENTDAFF.

This clonotype was seen many times. The DNA for the CDR3 is TGTGCCAGCAGGCAAAGCACAGATACGCAGTATTTT. It encodes CASRQSTDTQYF. This chain links TRBV28 with TRBJ2-3, with no clear D. V lost 6 bases and J 0 bases, leaving 4 bases between the germline ends. Looked up from germline, CDR1 is MDHEN and CDR2 is SYDVKM. The CDR3 consists of 12 residues.

This clonotype was picked up many times. V gene TRBV5-1 combines with J gene TRBJ2-7, with a weak D call TRBD2 (5 bases). Per the germline V gene, CDR1 is SGHRS and CDR2 is YFSETQ. The germline V and J ends were trimmed by 5 bases and 5 bases, with 11 bases remaining between them. The CDR3 contains 12 residues. The CDR3 region is CASSATRDEQYF. The CDR3 region has the DNA TGCGCCAGCAGTGCTACTAGAGACGAGCAGTACTTC.

This clonotype was found many times. V gene TRBV4-2 combines with J gene TRBJ2-5, with 8 bases lining up with TRBD1. The CDR3 is made up of 18 amino acids. With 0 bases clipped from V and 1 base from J, the junction kept 10 bases outside the gene matches. CDR1 and CDR2 (germline): LGHNA, YNFKEQ. The CDR3 DNA reads TGTGCCAGCAGCCAAGATCCGCGACAGGGGTGGACCCAAGAGACCCAGTACTTC. Its protein is CASSQDPRQGWTQETQYF.